Sequencing of this T cell receptor (beta chain) was carried out in a study of blood T cell repertoires in COVID-19. Overall study: From the United States, Italy and Spain came samples of acute and convalescent COVID-19. Sources were T cells, B-cell-depleted T cells, or PBMCs; the material itself was cDNA or gDNA.

Per the authors' pipeline: Amplified reference gene primers provided the basis for estimating nucleated cell counts. Method: immunoSEQ multiplex PCR; TCRdb's copy keeps in-frame clones and lacks some. The DNA was the basis for D and trimming; V, J and clone size are from that table. The sample holds roughly 200,000 clones, about 86% seen once. This clone was seen many times. Losses at the gene ends were 7 bases for V and 6 bases for J; bases not matched to a gene: 18. Germline lookup yields CDR1 SNHLY and CDR2 FYNNEI. CDR3 length equals 16 residues. The chain employs TRBV2 and TRBJ2-7; 7 bases line up with TRBD1. The TCR sequence derives from a man between 45 and 60 years old with active or convalescent COVID-19. Sequencing used peripheral blood. The CDR3 loop reads CASTRGDRDPSSEQYF. The CDR3, as DNA: TGTGCCAGCACCCGGGGAGACAGGGACCCTTCGTCCGAGCAGTACTTC.